Listed here are 12 T cell receptor beta chains from one sample, sequenced in a study of OX40 agonist ivuxolimab in advanced cancers. Produced via immunoSEQ multiplex PCR; TCRdb's table is partial and in-frame only. There are roughly 67,000 clones in the sample; around 86% occur only once, and roughly 4.2% lies in the top ten. The sequences come from CD4+ or CD8+ T cells sorted from blood, collected in a trial of the OX40 agonist ivuxolimab. These receptors originate from an adult with an advanced solid tumor such as melanoma, head and neck, liver or kidney cancer.

The chain combines TRBV9 with TRBJ1-5; D remains ambiguous. This CDR3 comprises 14 residues. Germline V lookup: CDR1 SGDLS, CDR2 YYNGEE. Trimming left V 3 bases short and J 4 bases short, with 11 bases between. In nucleotides, the CDR3 is TGTGCCAGCAGCGCGTCTGGAGGGAATCAGCCCCAGCATTTT. Encoded protein: CASSASGGNQPQHF.

This chain links TRBV4-1 with TRBJ1-1, with D possibly being TRBD1 (5 bases). The V end lost 1 base, the J end lost 0 bases, and 9 bases lay between the germline ends. The CDR3 is 15 residues long. Per the germline V gene, CDR1 is MGHRA and CDR2 is YSYEKL. CDR3 loop: CASSQALDMNTEAFF. CDR3 in DNA: TGCGCCAGCAGCCAAGCACTGGACATGAACACTGAAGCTTTCTTT.

The chain has TRBV5-4 and TRBJ1-2, with D perhaps matching TRBD1 (6 bases). V lost 4 bases, J lost 2 bases, and 18 bases lay in between. In germline, CDR1 is SGHNT, CDR2 YYREEE (reference sequence). The CDR3 extends over 16 amino acids. The CDR3, as DNA: TGTGCCAGCAGCCCATCAGGGGCCCCAGGAAACTATGGCTACACCTTC. It specifies CASSPSGAPGNYGYTF.

This clone occurred a few times. This chain joins TRBV21-1 and TRBJ1-2; TRBD1 reflects the table's D call only, with no check against the DNA. TRBV21-1 is flagged as a pseudogene. This CDR3 contains 16 residues. In DNA form, the CDR3 reads TGTGCCAGCAGCAAAGGAACTACAGCTTTAGGGGATGGCTACACCTTC. It is translated as CASSKGTTALGDGYTF.

The chain uses TRBV6-1 and TRBJ2-3, with 10 bases lining up with TRBD1. The CDR3 consists of 16 residues. V lost 4 bases to trimming and J lost 1 base; unmatched junction nucleotides: 5. Per the germline V gene, CDR1 is MNHNS and CDR2 is SASEGT. CDR3 DNA sequence: TGTGCCAGCAGTGGGGGACAGGGGAAGGGCACAGATACGCAGTATTTT. Translating gives CASSGGQGKGTDTQYF.

The J gene is TRBJ1-4, the V gene TRBV19; D is undetermined. Deletions cut 5 bases from V and 3 bases from J, with 4 bases between. The length of the CDR3 is 12 residues. Germline lookup yields CDR1 LNHDA and CDR2 SQIVND (reference sequence). CDR3 sequence: CASSPPNEKLFF. In DNA, the CDR3 is TGTGCCAGTAGTCCGCCTAATGAAAAACTGTTTTTT.

The V call is TRBV29-1, the J call TRBJ1-4; D unclear. V was shortened by 5 bases and J by 0 bases, with 10 bases between the two germline ends. This CDR3 region has 14 residues. CDR1 and CDR2 from the germline V gene are SQVTM and ANQGSEA. The CDR3 DNA sequence: TGCAGCGTTCGGACGACGGCAACTAATGAAAAACTGTTTTTT. Translation: CSVRTTATNEKLFF.

The gene calls are TRBV6-1 and TRBJ2-7; 9 nucleotides match TRBD1. There are 14 residues in the CDR3. Germline CDR1 reads MNHNS; CDR2 reads SASEGT. J gave up 5 bases and V 3 bases, and 5 bases lay outside the gene matches. In DNA, the CDR3 is TGTGCCAGCAGTGAGAACAGGGGGCACCACGAGCAGTACTTC. Amino acids: CASSENRGHHEQYF.

This clone has a handful of counts. Different DNA sequences within this sample yield the same CDR3. The chain links TRBV5-1 to TRBJ2-3; D remains unclear. With 2 bases removed from V and 0 bases from J, the gap between germline ends came to 1 base. From germline, CDR1 is SGHRS and CDR2 YFSETQ. CDR3 length: 12 amino acids. The CDR3 reads CASSLSTDTQYF. The CDR3 DNA reads TGCGCCAGCAGCTTAAGCACAGATACGCAGTATTTT.

V is TRBV4-3 and J is TRBJ2-2; D gene uncertain. The length of the CDR3 is 17 residues. Germline V gene data show CDR1 as LGHNA and CDR2 as YSLEER. Trimming stripped 4 bases from V and 0 bases from J, with 15 bases between. CDR3 nucleotide sequence: TGCGCCAGCAGCCGGCTTAAGACCCTGGCGAACACCGGGGAGCTGTTTTTT. Translated, it gives CASSRLKTLANTGELFF.

As regards this clone: The identical CDR3 is also encoded by other nucleotide sequences in the sample. The chain uses TRBV28 and TRBJ1-1, with D uncertain. V lost 8 bases and J lost 1, with 5 bases in between. Germline V gene sequence: CDR1 MDHEN, CDR2 SYDVKM. CDR3 length: 11 amino acids. CDR3 coding DNA: TGTGCCAGCCTGGGGAACACTGAAGCTTTCTTT. This sequence encodes CASLGNTEAFF.

This chain uses TRBV19 with TRBJ2-2, with D uncertain. The CDR3 contains 13 residues. V was trimmed by 3 bases and J by 6 bases, leaving 8 bases between them. From germline, CDR1 is LNHDA and CDR2 SQIVND (reference sequence). CDR3 nucleotides: TGTGCCAGTAGTATCGGATGGTCCGGGGAGCTGTTTTTT. Its translation: CASSIGWSGELFF. Together with reference TRBV19 and TRBJ2-2, the CDR3 gives the full variable domain: DGGITQSPKYLFRKEGQNVTLSCEQNLNHDAMYWYRQDPGQGLRLIYYSQIVNDFQKGDIAEGYSVSREKKESFPLTVTSAQKNPTAFYLCASSIGWSGELFFGEGSRLTVL.